This TCR beta chain was found in a study of cytomegalovirus exposure and HLA in healthy donors. On the study more broadly: As released early, the data held some 80 million unique TCRs from HLA-typed donors.

The PCR was carried out with 60 Vbeta primers and 13 Jbeta primers. Sequenced by immunoSEQ multiplex PCR; TCRdb stores in-frame clones only, minus some. The sample consists of fewer than 200,000 clones, about four fifths of them appearing once. Germline V gene data show CDR1 as SGHNT and CDR2 as YYREEE (reference sequence). Germline trimming cut 3 bases from V and 0 bases from J; bases unmatched to any gene: 2. CDR3 length: 16 residues. V gene TRBV5-4 combines with J gene TRBJ2-2, with 10 bases aligning to TRBD2. The source is a male donor in good health and CMV-seronegative. Sequenced: PBMCs. The CDR3 loop reads CASSWGLAPNTGELFF. CDR3 bases: TGTGCCAGCAGCTGGGGACTAGCGCCGAACACCGGGGAGCTGTTTTTT.